The 32 T cell receptor beta chains listed next were all sequenced from one sample in a study of blood T cell repertoires in COVID-19. Sequencing was performed with immunoSEQ multiplex PCR; in TCRdb, only in-frame clones are kept and a portion is missing. The sample carries 30,000 to 40,000 clones, about 90% recorded once. Sequencing input: peripheral blood. The receptors come from a man older than 75 with acute or convalescent COVID-19.

This chain links TRBV2 with TRBJ1-5; 12 nucleotides align to TRBD1. CDR3 length: 16 residues. From germline, CDR1 is SNHLY and CDR2 FYNNEI. V lost 6 bases to trimming and J lost 2 bases; unmatched junction nucleotides: 5. CDR3 residues: CASRRDRGLGNQPQHF. CDR3 in DNA: TGTGCCAGCAGACGGGACAGGGGGCTCGGCAATCAGCCCCAGCATTTT.

The V gene is TRBV6-5, the J gene TRBJ1-5; D is unresolved. V was clipped by 5 bases and J by 1 base, with 9 bases between them. The germline V gene has CDR1 MNHEY and CDR2 SVGAGI. The CDR3 sequence is 14 residues long. DNA of the CDR3: TGTGCCAGCAGTATCTTCCAGAGCAATCAGCCCCAGCATTTT. Its translation is CASSIFQSNQPQHF.

The chain links TRBV6-5 to TRBJ1-2, with 9 nucleotides matching TRBD1. Germline CDR1 is MNHEY and CDR2 is SVGAGI. V lost 0 bases, J lost 7 bases, and 9 bases stayed unmatched. The CDR3 totals 16 residues. The CDR3 region is CASSYSGGQGSSGYTF. The CDR3 DNA follows: TGTGCCAGCAGTTACTCAGGGGGACAGGGTAGTAGTGGCTACACCTTC.

V and J are TRBV24-1 and TRBJ1-5; D is unresolved. Trimming stripped 3 bases from V and 9 bases from J, with 8 bases between. The CDR3 extends over 12 amino acids. CDR1 is KGHDR and CDR2 is SFDVKD in the germline V gene. The CDR3 sequence: CATSDSGGPQHF. Written as DNA, the CDR3 is TGTGCCACCAGTGATAGCGGAGGGCCCCAGCATTTT.

The chain has TRBV5-1 and TRBJ2-1; no clear D. Germline CDR1 and CDR2: SGHRS and YFSETQ. Trimming removed 0 bases at V and 6 bases at J, with 4 bases between. CDR3 length: 12 residues. The CDR3: CASSLAGNEQFF. CDR3 in DNA: TGCGCCAGCAGCTTGGCCGGCAATGAGCAGTTCTTC.

In nucleotides, the CDR3 is TGTGCCAGCAGCCAACATCCAGCGCAATCAGAGACCCAGTACTTC. Translating it yields CASSQHPAQSETQYF. V usage is TRBV3-1 (or the pseudogene TRBV3-2) and J usage is TRBJ2-5; D not certain. This CDR3 contains 15 residues. Germline-derived CDR1 and CDR2 are LGHDT and YNNKEL (reference sequence). V shed 2 bases and J shed 4 bases, with 14 bases lying between them.

The V and J genes are TRBV15 and TRBJ1-1; 8 bases map to TRBD1. The CDR3 contains 16 residues. Per germline, CDR1 LNHNV and CDR2 YYDKDF (reference sequence). V gave up 4 bases and J gave up 1 base; unmatched junction bases: 8. CDR3: CATSTDRQGRNTEAFF. DNA for the CDR3: TGTGCCACCAGCACCGACCGACAGGGGAGGAACACTGAAGCTTTCTTT.

V is TRBV6-6 and J is TRBJ2-7; D remains ambiguous. This CDR3 is built from 13 residues. CDR1 and CDR2 (germline): MNHNY, SVGAGI (reference sequence). V lost 2 bases, J lost 7 bases, and 12 bases lay in between. The CDR3 sequence is CASSYAPRSEQYF. The CDR3 DNA follows: TGTGCCAGCAGTTACGCCCCGAGGTCGGAGCAGTACTTC.

The genes are TRBV14 and TRBJ2-5; TRBD2 might be the D (6 bases). Germline V gene lookup returns CDR1 SGHDN and CDR2 FVKESK. The V end lost 1 base, the J end lost 2 bases, and 14 bases lay between the germline ends. The CDR3 covers 16 residues. The CDR3 here is CASSQAQRVAQETQYF. The DNA for the CDR3 is TGTGCCAGCAGCCAAGCTCAGCGGGTTGCACAAGAGACCCAGTACTTC. Using reference TRBV14 and TRBJ2-5 for the parts outside the CDR3, the full variable domain is EAGVTQFPSHSVIEKGQTVTLRCDPISGHDNLYWYRRVMGKEIKFLLHFVKESKQDESGMPNNRFLAERTGGTYSTLKVQPAELEDSGVYFCASSQAQRVAQETQYFGPGTRLLVL.

The chain carries TRBV19 and TRBJ1-1; 7 positions match TRBD1. The CDR3 is 12 residues long. The germline V gene has CDR1 LNHDA and CDR2 SQIVND (reference sequence). After removal of 5 bases from V and 8 bases from J, the junction contained 5 bases not matched to a gene. The CDR3 here is CASSPAGGEAFF. In DNA form, the CDR3 reads TGTGCCAGTAGTCCGGCAGGGGGAGAAGCTTTCTTT.

This clone showed up just once. The chain employs TRBV6-4 and TRBJ1-2; 7 bases match TRBD1. The CDR3 spans 15 residues. V was pared by 2 bases and J by 4 bases, with 7 bases of the junction left unmatched. CDR1 and CDR2 from the germline V gene are MRHNA and SNTAGT. Here the CDR3 DNA reads TGTGCCAGCAGTGACCGGACAGGAGGTGTCTATGGCTACACCTTC. Encoded protein: CASSDRTGGVYGYTF.

V is TRBV7-6 and J is TRBJ1-3; 7 bases are shared with TRBD1. Trimming at V came to 5 bases and at J to 1 base, leaving 5 bases not matched to a gene. Germline V gene sequence: CDR1 SGHVS, CDR2 FNYEAQ. The CDR3 consists of 15 residues. The CDR3 region is CASSADRVSGNTIYF. The CDR3 DNA follows: TGTGCCAGCAGCGCAGACAGGGTGTCTGGAAACACCATATATTTT.

The V gene is TRBV29-1, the J gene TRBJ2-7; D perhaps matches TRBD2 (5 bases). Germline-derived CDR1 and CDR2 are SQVTM and ANQGSEA. Trimming pared 6 bases from V and 6 bases from J, leaving 18 bases between. This CDR3 region has 13 residues. CDR3 nucleotides: TGCAGCGTGGGTGGAGGCCAGACCTCCGAGCAGTACTTC. Amino acids: CSVGGGQTSEQYF.

The chain couples TRBV19 to TRBJ2-3; TRBD1 agrees at 12 bases. The CDR3 sequence is 15 residues long. Germline V lookup: CDR1 LNHDA, CDR2 SQIVND (reference sequence). Losses at the gene ends were 6 bases for V and 6 bases for J; bases not matched to a gene: 7. DNA for the CDR3: TGTGCCAGTAGGCCGGGACAGGGGGCAGGGGATACGCAGTATTTT. It specifies CASRPGQGAGDTQYF.

V and J are TRBV30 and TRBJ1-5; the D gene is possibly TRBD1 (5 bases). The CDR3 runs 13 residues. Germline loops: CDR1 GTSNPN, CDR2 SVGIG (reference sequence). Trimming cost V 1 base and J 5 bases, with 9 bases left between them. CDR3 DNA: TGTGCCTGGAGTGAAGGGGAAGATCAGCCCCAGCATTTT. It specifies CAWSEGEDQPQHF.

The V and J genes are TRBV18 and TRBJ1-2; 10 nucleotides align to TRBD1. Germline V gives CDR1 KGHSH, CDR2 LQKENI. The CDR3 loop spans 15 amino acids. Unmatched junction bases numbered 7, after V lost 3 bases and J lost 6 bases. The DNA of the CDR3 is TGTGCCAGCTCACCCCAGGACAGGGGGGACGATGGCTACACCTTC. It specifies CASSPQDRGDDGYTF.

The rearrangement uses TRBV2 and TRBJ1-5; D remains ambiguous. The germline CDR1 and CDR2 sequences are SNHLY and FYNNEI. This CDR3 region has 14 residues. Trimming took 7 bases from V and 0 from J, leaving 10 bases between them. CDR3 residues: CASTPGYSNQPQHF. CDR3 DNA sequence: TGTGCCAGCACCCCAGGCTATAGCAATCAGCCCCAGCATTTT.

The sample holds one count of this clone. The rearrangement links TRBV18 to TRBJ1-2, with no clear D. Germline V CDR1 and CDR2: KGHSH, LQKENI. The CDR3 totals 14 residues. V lost 2 bases, J lost 8 bases, and 15 bases lay in between. The CDR3 sequence is CASSPNYQSGGYTF. CDR3 DNA sequence: TGTGCCAGCTCACCAAACTATCAGTCGGGAGGCTACACCTTC.

This clone was counted a few times. The chain links TRBV19 to TRBJ1-5, with D possibly being TRBD1 (6 bases). The CDR3 extends over 21 amino acids. Germline V gene lookup returns CDR1 LNHDA and CDR2 SQIVND (reference sequence). The V gene lost 9 bases and the J gene lost 2 bases, with 35 bases spanning the gap. CDR3 residues: CARGPQGKRPICNIGNQPQHF. In DNA, the CDR3 is TGTGCCAGGGGGCCTCAGGGGAAACGGCCTATTTGCAATATTGGCAATCAGCCCCAGCATTTT.

The V and J genes are TRBV19 and TRBJ2-5; D is possibly TRBD1 (6 bases). Germline CDR1 reads LNHDA; CDR2 reads SQIVND (reference sequence). V shed 5 bases and J shed 3 bases, with 16 bases lying between them. This CDR3 contains 15 residues. The CDR3 here is CASSSGTRAEETQYF. The CDR3 DNA follows: TGTGCCAGTAGTTCCGGGACAAGGGCTGAAGAGACCCAGTACTTC.

This clone was seen just once. V is TRBV27 and J is TRBJ2-5; TRBD1 matches at 8 bases. This CDR3 is 15 amino acids long. CDR1 is MNHEY, CDR2 SMNVEV, per germline (reference sequence). V dropped 6 bases and J dropped 5; count of bases not matched to a gene: 11. CDR3 nucleotides: TGTGCCAGCAGCTCCATGACAGGGGCCTGGGAGACCCAGTACTTC. Translation gives CASSSMTGAWETQYF.

The chain combines TRBV27 with TRBJ2-7, with D possibly TRBD1 on 6 matching bases. Deletions cut 5 bases from V and 3 bases from J, with 14 bases between. Germline V gives CDR1 MNHEY, CDR2 SMNVEV (reference sequence). The CDR3 totals 14 residues. CDR3 protein: CASSGTRVFYEQYF. In DNA, the CDR3 is TGTGCCAGCAGTGGGACAAGGGTTTTCTACGAGCAGTACTTC.

This clone has more than one count but fewer than ten. This chain's CDR3 is CATEETGNGNQPQHF. CDR3 nucleotide sequence: TGTGCTACCGAGGAGACGGGAAACGGCAATCAGCCCCAGCATTTT. V is TRBV19 and J is TRBJ1-5; D uncertain. The CDR3 extends over 15 amino acids. CDR1 and CDR2 (germline): LNHDA, SQIVND (reference sequence).

The chain couples TRBV4-1 to TRBJ1-3; 9 bases are a match to TRBD1. The V segment lost 1 base and the J segment 5 bases; nucleotides outside the gene matches: 3. The CDR3 runs to 15 residues. The germline V gene encodes CDR1 MGHRA and CDR2 YSYEKL. The CDR3, as DNA: TGCGCCAGCAGCCAAGTGGGACAGGGAAGAAACACCATATATTTT. This codes for CASSQVGQGRNTIYF.

The chain carries TRBV18 and TRBJ1-1; D unresolved. V shed 0 bases and J shed 0 bases, with 8 bases lying between them. The CDR3 covers 15 residues. Germline V gives CDR1 KGHSH, CDR2 LQKENI. The DNA of the CDR3 is TGTGCCAGCTCACCACCTACCAGGTTGAACACTGAAGCTTTCTTT. This encodes CASSPPTRLNTEAFF.

This clone was found once. V is TRBV10-3 and J is TRBJ1-2; D perhaps matches TRBD1 (5 bases). The germline gives CDR1 ENHRY, CDR2 SYGVKD. The CDR3 extends over 14 amino acids. V was pared by 2 bases and J by 4 bases, with 11 bases between. This chain's CDR3 is CAISEGGGRYGYTF. DNA of the CDR3: TGTGCCATCAGTGAGGGGGGAGGCCGCTATGGCTACACCTTC.

The chain joins TRBV28 to TRBJ1-2; D might be TRBD1 (6 bases). Per the germline V gene, CDR1 is MDHEN and CDR2 is SYDVKM. CDR3 length: 12 residues. Trimming pared 5 bases from V and 5 bases from J, leaving 9 bases between. CDR3 protein: CASSSDRYGYTF. CDR3 in DNA: TGTGCCAGCAGTAGCGACAGGTATGGCTACACCTTC.

V is TRBV28 and J is TRBJ1-3; D might be TRBD1 (6 bases). This CDR3 comprises 16 residues. Germline assignment: CDR1 MDHEN and CDR2 SYDVKM. V was cut by 3 bases and J by 4 bases, with 16 bases left in between. In nucleotides, the CDR3 is TGTGCCAGCAGTTTGGACAGCACCTCTACAGGAAACACCATATATTTT. Its protein is CASSLDSTSTGNTIYF.

The count of this clone is one. J is TRBJ2-3 and V is TRBV27; weak D call: TRBD2 (7 bases). Germline V gene sequence: CDR1 MNHEY, CDR2 SMNVEV (reference sequence). The V gene lost 8 bases and the J gene lost 2 bases, with 17 bases spanning the gap. The CDR3 runs to 15 residues. CDR3 DNA: TGTGCCAGCTGGCCGGCGGGGGCCCACACAGATACGCAGTATTTT. Protein product: CASWPAGAHTDTQYF.

The chain recombines TRBV10-1 with TRBJ2-7; TRBD2 aligns across 7 bases. This CDR3 has 13 amino acids. The germline V gene encodes CDR1 WNHNN and CDR2 SYGVQD (reference sequence). V gave up 3 bases and J gave up 6 bases; unmatched junction bases: 5. The CDR3 DNA reads TGCGCCAGCAGTGAATGGTGGGGGGGCGAGCAGTACTTC. It specifies CASSEWWGGEQYF.

The rearrangement uses TRBV27 and TRBJ2-5; TRBD2 agrees at 12 bases. Germline V gene lookup returns CDR1 MNHEY and CDR2 SMNVEV (reference sequence). The CDR3 consists of 16 residues. The junction had 7 bases not matched to a gene; V was cut back by 3 bases and J by 5 bases. As DNA, the CDR3 is TGTGCCAGCAGTTTGACTAGCGGGGGTTGGGGGGAGACCCAGTACTTC. It translates to CASSLTSGGWGETQYF.

CDR3 amino acids: CASSMGRLSNQPQHF. The CDR3, as DNA: TGTGCCAGTAGTATGGGCAGACTAAGCAATCAGCCCCAGCATTTT. The chain employs TRBV19 and TRBJ1-5; D is unresolved. Germline CDR1 is LNHDA and CDR2 is SQIVND (reference sequence). The CDR3 contains 15 residues. V was shortened by 3 bases and J by 1 base, with 10 bases between the two germline ends.